Shown below are 27 T cell receptor beta chains from a single sample sequenced in a study of CD8 T cells in Susac syndrome. cDNA came from about 0.5 to 1 ug RNA primed by random hexamers. Using its own MiXCR run on the immunoSEQ multiplex PCR reads, TCRdb lists one record per CDR3 protein. The sample records roughly 190,000 distinct CDR3 sequences, 95% being singletons. The sample was CD8+ T cells from PBMCs. The origin of the receptors is a human donor with Susac syndrome.

The chain recombines TRBV3-1 with TRBJ2-5; 8 bases align to TRBD1. The CDR3 is made up of 16 amino acids. CDR1 is LGHDT and CDR2 is YNNKEL in the germline V gene (reference sequence). V trimming: 4 bases; J trimming: 5 bases; junction bases outside the gene matches: 12. CDR3 region: CASSPPWQGASETQYF. The CDR3 region has the DNA TGTGCCAGCAGCCCCCCCTGGCAGGGGGCTTCGGAGACCCAGTACTTC.

J is TRBJ2-5 and V is TRBV27; the match to TRBD2 covers 8 bases. Germline-derived CDR1 and CDR2 are MNHEY and SMNVEV (reference sequence). The ends lost 3 bases at V and 0 bases at J; junction bases unmatched: 6. This CDR3 spans 16 amino acids. The CDR3 loop reads CASSFRLAGHQETQYF. CDR3 nucleotides: TGTGCCAGCAGTTTTCGGCTAGCGGGCCACCAAGAGACCCAGTACTTC.

The chain is built from TRBV23-1 and TRBJ2-5; weak D call: TRBD1 (6 bases). TRBV23-1 is marked as an open reading frame, function uncertain. V lost 3 bases to trimming and J lost 4 bases, with 9 bases between them. This CDR3 region has 13 residues. CDR3 sequence (DNA): TGCGCCAGCAGTCATTGGGGGCGAGAGACCCAGTACTTC. Amino acids: CASSHWGRETQYF.

The chain couples TRBV7-3 to TRBJ2-2, with D uncertain. The CDR3 loop spans 12 amino acids. Germline values: CDR1 SGHTA, CDR2 FQGTGA. Trimming shortened V by 4 bases and J by 8 bases, and 8 bases separated the two germline ends. For the CDR3, the DNA is TGTGCCAGCAGCTCCCACCCTGGGGAGCTGTTTTTT. Protein product: CASSSHPGELFF.

The chain carries TRBV9 and TRBJ2-1, with 7 positions matching TRBD2. The CDR3 extends over 17 amino acids. Germline V CDR1 and CDR2: SGDLS, YYNGEE. J was trimmed by 8 bases and V by 4 bases; bases with no gene match: 18. Here the CDR3 DNA reads TGTGCCAGCAGCCACCCGGTGGGGACTAAAGGGTTCGATGAGCAGTTCTTC. Its translation is CASSHPVGTKGFDEQFF.

This clonotype was observed once. The chain joins TRBV28 to TRBJ2-5; D unclear. The CDR3 covers 11 residues. Germline V lookup: CDR1 MDHEN, CDR2 SYDVKM. V was cut by 6 bases and J by 4 bases, with 6 bases left in between. CDR3 bases: TGTGCCAGCAGGTTACGAGAGACCCAGTACTTC. It is translated as CASRLRETQYF.

This clonotype was counted a single time. The J gene is TRBJ2-1, the V gene TRBV24-1; perhaps D is TRBD1 or TRBD2 (6 bases each). The length of the CDR3 is 12 residues. Trimming removed 6 bases at V and 7 bases at J, with 9 bases between. From germline, CDR1 is KGHDR and CDR2 SFDVKD. CDR3 protein: CATSTGRNEQFF. The CDR3 coding sequence is TGTGCCACCAGTACAGGGAGGAATGAGCAGTTCTTC.

V gene TRBV3-1 combines with J gene TRBJ1-6, with D unresolved. V was trimmed by 2 bases and J by 8 bases, leaving 10 bases between them. Germline V gene data show CDR1 as LGHDT and CDR2 as YNNKEL (reference sequence). There are 14 residues in the CDR3. The CDR3 region has the DNA TGTGCCAGCAGCCAACCTGTGGTAGATTCACCCCTCCACTTT. Translating it yields CASSQPVVDSPLHF.

The CDR3 spells CASSQRLGVLYEQYF. CDR3 DNA sequence: TGTGCCAGCAGCCAACGTTTGGGCGTACTCTACGAGCAGTACTTC. The rearrangement links TRBV3-1 to TRBJ2-7, with D uncertain. From germline, CDR1 is LGHDT and CDR2 YNNKEL (reference sequence). The CDR3 covers 15 residues. The ends were cut back, 2 bases at V and 3 bases at J, with 14 bases in the middle.

J is TRBJ2-6 and V is TRBV6-1; D might be TRBD1 (6 bases). The germline CDR1 and CDR2 sequences are MNHNS and SASEGT. The CDR3 spans 14 residues. The V gene lost 5 bases and the J gene lost 4 bases, with 9 bases spanning the gap. The CDR3, as DNA: TGTGCCAGCAGTAACAGGGTAGGGGCCAACGTCCTGACTTTC. Its translation is CASSNRVGANVLTF.

The chain employs TRBV28 and TRBJ1-5, with D possibly TRBD1 on 5 matching bases. CDR1 is MDHEN, CDR2 SYDVKM, per germline. The CDR3 spans 18 residues. V was trimmed by 6 bases and J by 0 bases, leaving 21 bases between them. The CDR3 protein is CASSPAGPTTYSNQPQHF. DNA of the CDR3: TGTGCCAGCAGCCCGGCAGGGCCCACCACCTATAGCAATCAGCCCCAGCATTTT. Full variable domain (outside the CDR3, taken from reference TRBV28 and TRBJ1-5): DVKVTQSSRYLVKRTGEKVFLECVQDMDHENMFWYRQDPGLGLRLIYFSYDVKMKEKGDIPEGYSVSREKKERFSLILESASTNQTSMYLCASSPAGPTTYSNQPQHFGDGTRLSIL.

The chain links TRBV7-3 to TRBJ2-3, with a weak D call TRBD2 (5 bases). Germline lookup yields CDR1 SGHTA and CDR2 FQGTGA. The CDR3 runs 15 residues. V lost 5 bases to trimming and J lost 2 bases, with 14 bases between them. CDR3 amino acids: CASSKSGINTDTQYF. The CDR3 bases are TGTGCCAGCAGCAAGAGCGGTATCAACACAGATACGCAGTATTTT.

The rearrangement uses TRBV3-1 and TRBJ2-1; D may be TRBD2 (5 bases). CDR1 and CDR2 (germline): LGHDT, YNNKEL (reference sequence). This CDR3 region has 14 residues. The ends were cut back, 1 base at V and 2 bases at J, with 6 bases in the middle. CDR3 amino acids: CASSQAGTYNEQFF. The CDR3 coding sequence is TGTGCCAGCAGCCAAGCGGGAACCTACAATGAGCAGTTCTTC.

The chain has TRBV7-9 and TRBJ1-5, with D hard to call. This CDR3 region has 15 residues. Germline CDR1 reads SEHNR; CDR2 reads FQNEAQ (reference sequence). Between the trimmed V and J ends, which lost 5 bases and 8 bases, there was a span of 19 bases. The DNA for the CDR3 is TGTGCCAGCAGCCAAGAGCCTGCTGGTATAAAGCCCCAGCATTTT. It translates to CASSQEPAGIKPQHF.

The chain joins TRBV27 to TRBJ2-2; 14 bases agree with TRBD2. This CDR3 contains 19 residues. Germline CDR1 and CDR2: MNHEY and SMNVEV (reference sequence). The V segment lost 5 bases and the J segment 3 bases; nucleotides outside the gene matches: 11. The CDR3 reads CASSLRGTSGSVDTGELFF. The CDR3 DNA reads TGTGCCAGCAGTCTTCGCGGGACTAGCGGGAGCGTGGACACCGGGGAGCTGTTTTTT.

The chain joins TRBV9 to TRBJ2-5; D may be TRBD1 (5 bases). The CDR3 totals 15 residues. The ends were cut back, 0 bases at V and 3 bases at J, with 12 bases in the middle. The germline V gene encodes CDR1 SGDLS and CDR2 YYNGEE. Here the CDR3 DNA reads TGTGCCAGCAGCGTAGAAACAGGATTGAAAGAGACCCAGTACTTC. Translated, it gives CASSVETGLKETQYF.

The chain couples TRBV7-9 to TRBJ2-7; 7 bases fit TRBD1. Germline V gives CDR1 SEHNR, CDR2 FQNEAQ (reference sequence). The CDR3 consists of 16 residues. The trim removed 4 bases at V and 4 bases at J, leaving 13 bases unmatched. CDR3 bases: TGTGCCAGCAGCTCCAGCCGGACAGGCCTACCGTACGAGCAGTACTTC. Protein product: CASSSSRTGLPYEQYF.

About this clonotype itself: This is likely a read error, given that the CDR3 carries no conserved phenylalanine or tryptophan at its end. This sequence joins TRBV5-1 and TRBJ2-7; 9 nucleotides line up with TRBD1. The CDR3 contains 14 residues. J was trimmed by 5 bases and V by 4 bases; bases with no gene match: 7. Germline V gene lookup returns CDR1 SGHRS and CDR2 YFSETQ. In DNA form, the CDR3 reads TGCGCCAGCAGCCCGGGACAGGGAGTTAACGAGCAGTACTCC. Its protein product is CASSPGQGVNEQYS.

The gene calls are TRBV2 and TRBJ2-7, with 9 nucleotides matching TRBD2. The CDR3 has 16 amino acids. V trimming: 3 bases; J trimming: 4 bases; junction bases outside the gene matches: 10. Germline V lookup: CDR1 SNHLY, CDR2 FYNNEI. CDR3: CASSDWGTSRKYEQYF. The DNA for the CDR3 is TGTGCCAGCAGTGATTGGGGGACTAGCCGCAAATACGAGCAGTACTTC. Filled out from reference TRBV2 and TRBJ2-7, the complete variable domain reads EPEVTQTPSHQVTQMGQEVILRCVPISNHLYFYWYRQILGQKVEFLVSFYNNEISEKSEIFDDQFSVERPDGSNFTLKIRSTKLEDSAMYFCASSDWGTSRKYEQYFGPGTRLTVT.

This chain joins TRBV12-3 or TRBV12-4 and TRBJ2-1; TRBD1 matches at 7 bases. This CDR3 contains 16 residues. V lost 5 bases, J lost 7 bases, and 14 bases stayed unmatched. The CDR3, as DNA: TGTGCCAGCAGTCCGAGGGACAGACAAAGTGGGAATGAGCAGTTCTTC. Its protein product is CASSPRDRQSGNEQFF.

V and J are TRBV7-9 and TRBJ2-1; 13 nucleotides agree with TRBD2. The CDR3 runs 16 residues. The trim removed 0 bases at V and 8 bases at J, leaving 4 bases unmatched. CDR1 is SEHNR and CDR2 is FQNEAQ in the germline V gene (reference sequence). The CDR3 is CASSLALGLAGDEQFF. The CDR3 DNA reads as TGTGCCAGCAGCTTAGCCCTCGGACTAGCGGGAGATGAGCAGTTCTTC. Using reference TRBV7-9 and TRBJ2-1 for the parts outside the CDR3, the full variable domain is DTGVSQNPRHKITKRGQNVTFRCDPISEHNRLYWYRQTLGQGPEFLTYFQNEAQLEKSRLLSDRFSAERPKGSFSTLEIQRTEQGDSAMYLCASSLALGLAGDEQFFGPGTRLTVL.

The chain uses TRBV7-3 and TRBJ2-3, with TRBD1 as a possible D gene (7 bases). The V end was cut by 2 bases, the J end by 4 bases, with 10 bases between. From germline, CDR1 is SGHTA and CDR2 FQGTGA. This CDR3 contains 14 residues. The CDR3 DNA sequence: TGTGCCAGCAGCTTATCAGGGGGGCCAGATACGCAGTATTTT. Its protein product is CASSLSGGPDTQYF.

The chain is built from TRBV5-1 and TRBJ2-1; D is undetermined. Germline V gene data show CDR1 as SGHRS and CDR2 as YFSETQ. V was trimmed by 4 bases and J by 5 bases, leaving 13 bases between them. The length of the CDR3 is 14 residues. CDR3 residues: CASSRRLGDNEQFF. The CDR3 region has the DNA TGCGCCAGCAGCCGACGCCTAGGAGACAATGAGCAGTTCTTC.

The chain couples TRBV20-1 to TRBJ1-2; TRBD1 matches at 7 bases. The CDR3 length is 12 residues. Germline values: CDR1 DFQATT, CDR2 SNEGSKA (reference sequence). V lost 4 bases and J lost 6; bases outside the gene matches: 5. CDR3 region: CSAMGQSDGYTF. CDR3 in DNA: TGCAGTGCTATGGGACAGTCTGATGGCTACACCTTC.

The count of this clonotype is one. The gene calls are TRBV19 and TRBJ1-1; the D is unclear. Germline values: CDR1 LNHDA, CDR2 SQIVND (reference sequence). The CDR3 sequence is 12 residues long. The ends were cut back, 7 bases at V and 4 bases at J, with 10 bases in the middle. The CDR3 sequence: CASMVGVTEAFF. The CDR3 region has the DNA TGTGCCAGTATGGTGGGAGTCACTGAAGCTTTCTTT.

This chain uses TRBV7-6 with TRBJ2-2, with 7 bases fitting TRBD1. V was pared by 10 bases and J by 0 bases, with 8 bases of the junction left unmatched. The germline gives CDR1 SGHVS, CDR2 FNYEAQ. The CDR3 is 15 amino acids. The CDR3 DNA reads as TGTGCCACCACAGCGGACAGGACGAACACCGGGGAGCTGTTTTTT. It is translated as CATTADRTNTGELFF. The variable domain in full, with the rest retrieved from reference TRBV7-6 and TRBJ2-2, is GAGVSQSPRYKVTKRGQDVALRCDPISGHVSLYWYRQALGQGPEFLTYFNYEAQQDKSGLPNDRFSAERPEGSISTLTIQRTEQRDSAMYRCATTADRTNTGELFFGEGSRLTVL.

This chain joins TRBV20-1 and TRBJ2-3; D is ambiguous. The CDR3 length is 12 residues. Germline V lookup: CDR1 DFQATT, CDR2 SNEGSKA (reference sequence). Trimming took 1 base from V and 4 from J, leaving 6 bases between them. CDR3 loop: CSARGVADTQYF. CDR3 bases: TGCAGTGCTAGAGGGGTTGCAGATACGCAGTATTTT.